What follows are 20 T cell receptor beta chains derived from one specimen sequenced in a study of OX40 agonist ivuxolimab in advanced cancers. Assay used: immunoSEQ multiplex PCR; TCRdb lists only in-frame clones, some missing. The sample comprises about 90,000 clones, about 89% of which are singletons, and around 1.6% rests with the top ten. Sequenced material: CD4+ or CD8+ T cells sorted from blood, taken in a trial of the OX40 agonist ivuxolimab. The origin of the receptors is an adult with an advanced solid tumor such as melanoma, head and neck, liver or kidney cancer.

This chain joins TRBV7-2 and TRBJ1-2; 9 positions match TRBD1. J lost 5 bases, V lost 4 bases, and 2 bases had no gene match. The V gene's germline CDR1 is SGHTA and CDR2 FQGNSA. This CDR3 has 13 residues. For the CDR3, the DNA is TGTGCCAGCAGCTCTGGACAGGGGTATGGCTACACCTTC. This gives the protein CASSSGQGYGYTF.

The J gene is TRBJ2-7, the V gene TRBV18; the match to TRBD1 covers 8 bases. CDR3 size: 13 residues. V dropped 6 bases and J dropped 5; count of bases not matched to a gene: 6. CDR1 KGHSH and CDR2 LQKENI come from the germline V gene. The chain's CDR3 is CASSETGGHEQYF. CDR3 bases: TGTGCCAGCTCGGAAACAGGGGGTCACGAGCAGTACTTC.

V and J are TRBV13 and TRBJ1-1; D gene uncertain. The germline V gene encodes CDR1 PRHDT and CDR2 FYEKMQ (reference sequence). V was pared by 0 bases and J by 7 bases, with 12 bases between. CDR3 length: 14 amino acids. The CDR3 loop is CASSLGRPLSEAFF. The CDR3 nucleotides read TGTGCCAGCAGCTTAGGCCGACCCCTCAGTGAAGCTTTCTTT.

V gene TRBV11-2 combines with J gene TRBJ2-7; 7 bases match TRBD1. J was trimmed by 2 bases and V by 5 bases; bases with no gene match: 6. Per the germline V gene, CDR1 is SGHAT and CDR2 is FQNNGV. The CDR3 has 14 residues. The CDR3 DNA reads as TGTGCCAGCAGCAAGACAGGGCCCCCCTACGAGCAGTACTTC. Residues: CASSKTGPPYEQYF.

The CDR3 spells CSVSKHSYGYTF. The CDR3 bases are TGCAGCGTTTCGAAACACAGCTATGGCTACACCTTC. This chain uses TRBV29-1 with TRBJ1-2; no definite D call. This CDR3 spans 12 amino acids. The ends were cut back, 5 bases at V and 4 bases at J, with 11 bases in the middle. Germline V gene data show CDR1 as SQVTM and CDR2 as ANQGSEA.

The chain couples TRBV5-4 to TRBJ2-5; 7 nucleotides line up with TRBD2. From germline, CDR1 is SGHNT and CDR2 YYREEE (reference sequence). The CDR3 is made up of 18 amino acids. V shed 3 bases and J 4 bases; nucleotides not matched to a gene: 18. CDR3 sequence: CASSWTRSGLSGGETQYF. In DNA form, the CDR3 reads TGTGCCAGCAGCTGGACTAGATCAGGGCTTTCCGGGGGAGAGACCCAGTACTTC.

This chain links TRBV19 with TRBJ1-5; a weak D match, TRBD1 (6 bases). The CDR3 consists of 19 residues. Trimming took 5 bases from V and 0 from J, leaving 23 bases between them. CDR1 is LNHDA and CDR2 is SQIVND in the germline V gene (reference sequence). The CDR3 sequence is CASSQISGTQHYSNQPQHF. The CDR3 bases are TGTGCCAGTAGTCAAATTTCCGGGACACAACATTATAGCAATCAGCCCCAGCATTTT.

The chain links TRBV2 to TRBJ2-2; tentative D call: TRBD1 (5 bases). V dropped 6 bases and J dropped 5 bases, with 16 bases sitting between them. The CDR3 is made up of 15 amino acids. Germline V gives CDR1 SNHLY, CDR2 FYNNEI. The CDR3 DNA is TGTGCCAGCAGCCCTGGGGCTAGTAATACCGGGGAGCTGTTTTTT. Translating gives CASSPGASNTGELFF.

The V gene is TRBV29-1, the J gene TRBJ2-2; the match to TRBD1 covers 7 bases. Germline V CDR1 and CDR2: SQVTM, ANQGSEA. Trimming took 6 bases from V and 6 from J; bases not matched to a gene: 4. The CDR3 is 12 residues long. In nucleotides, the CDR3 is TGCAGCGTGAACAGGGGAGCCGGGGAGCTGTTTTTT. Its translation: CSVNRGAGELFF.

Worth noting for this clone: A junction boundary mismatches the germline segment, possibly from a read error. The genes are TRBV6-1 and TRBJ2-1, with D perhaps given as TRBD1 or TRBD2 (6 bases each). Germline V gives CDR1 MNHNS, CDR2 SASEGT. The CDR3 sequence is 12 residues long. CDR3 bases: TGTGCCAGCAGGGAAGGAGGGGGTCGGCAGTTCTTC. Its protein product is CASREGGGRQFF.

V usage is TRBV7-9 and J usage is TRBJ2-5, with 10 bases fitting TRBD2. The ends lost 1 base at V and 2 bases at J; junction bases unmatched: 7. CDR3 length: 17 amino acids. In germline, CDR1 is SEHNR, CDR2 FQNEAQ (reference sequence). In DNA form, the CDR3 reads TGTGCCAGCAGCTTAGGATCACTAGCGGGAAGACAAGAGACCCAGTACTTC. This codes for CASSLGSLAGRQETQYF.

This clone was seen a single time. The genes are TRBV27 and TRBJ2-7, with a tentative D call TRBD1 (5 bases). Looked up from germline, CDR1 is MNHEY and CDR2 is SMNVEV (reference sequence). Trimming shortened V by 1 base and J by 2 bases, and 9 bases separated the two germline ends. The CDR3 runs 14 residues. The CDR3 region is CASSLFRGTYEQYF. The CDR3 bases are TGTGCCAGCAGTTTATTTAGGGGTACCTACGAGCAGTACTTC.

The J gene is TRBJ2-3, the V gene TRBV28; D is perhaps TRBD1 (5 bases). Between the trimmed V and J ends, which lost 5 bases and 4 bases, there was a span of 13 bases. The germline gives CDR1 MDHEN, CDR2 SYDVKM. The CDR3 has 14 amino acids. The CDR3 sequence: CASSIRQNSDTQYF. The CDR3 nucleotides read TGTGCCAGCAGTATCCGACAGAACTCAGATACGCAGTATTTT.

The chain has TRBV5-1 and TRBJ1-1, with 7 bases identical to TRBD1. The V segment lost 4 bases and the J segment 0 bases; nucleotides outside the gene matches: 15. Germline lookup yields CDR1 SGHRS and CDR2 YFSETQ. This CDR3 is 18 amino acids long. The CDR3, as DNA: TGCGCCAGCAGCAGATCGGCAGGTACAGGGGCGATGAACACTGAAGCTTTCTTT. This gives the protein CASSRSAGTGAMNTEAFF.

In nucleotides, the CDR3 is TGTGCCAGCAGTTTATCTAAATTGGGCCGCTACGAGCAGTACTTC. This encodes CASSLSKLGRYEQYF. The chain combines TRBV27 with TRBJ2-7; D gene unclear. The CDR3 is 15 residues long. Germline loops: CDR1 MNHEY, CDR2 SMNVEV (reference sequence). Trimming removed 0 bases at V and 3 bases at J, with 12 bases between.

CDR3 coding DNA: TGTGCCAGCAGCATTGGACAGGGTGGACGCCAAGAGACCCAGTACTTC. Protein product: CASSIGQGGRQETQYF. V is TRBV11-2 and J is TRBJ2-5; 8 bases map to TRBD1. The length of the CDR3 is 16 residues. CDR1 is SGHAT, CDR2 FQNNGV, per germline. Trimming removed 5 bases from V and 1 base from J; junction bases left unmatched: 9.

The CDR3 DNA is TGCGCCAGCAGCCAAGATAGAGGAGTTTCCATCTACGAGCAGTACTTC. Protein: CASSQDRGVSIYEQYF. This chain uses TRBV4-1 with TRBJ2-7, with D unresolved. This CDR3 contains 16 residues. V was shortened by 0 bases and J by 3 bases, with 15 bases between the two germline ends. CDR1 is MGHRA, CDR2 YSYEKL, per germline.

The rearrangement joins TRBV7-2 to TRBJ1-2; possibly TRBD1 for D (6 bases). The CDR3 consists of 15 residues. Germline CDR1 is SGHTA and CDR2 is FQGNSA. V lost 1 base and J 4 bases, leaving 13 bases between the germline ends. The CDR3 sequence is CASSLDSGQIYGYTF. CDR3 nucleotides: TGTGCCAGCAGCTTAGATTCCGGACAGATCTATGGCTACACCTTC. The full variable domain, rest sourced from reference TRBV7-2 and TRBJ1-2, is GAGVSQSPSNKVTEKGKDVELRCDPISGHTALYWYRQSLGQGLEFLIYFQGNSAPDKSGLPSDRFSAERTGGSVSTLTIQRTQQEDSAVYLCASSLDSGQIYGYTFGSGTRLTVV.

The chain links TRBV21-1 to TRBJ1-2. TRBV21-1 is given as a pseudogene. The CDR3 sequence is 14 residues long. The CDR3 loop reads CASSADGWNYGYTF. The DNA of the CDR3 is TGTGCCAGCAGCGCGGACGGTTGGAACTATGGCTACACCTTC.

The DNA for the CDR3 is TGTGCCAGCAGTGTAACGGACAGTAACCTCTATGGCTACACCTTC. Translated, it gives CASSVTDSNLYGYTF. The chain recombines TRBV6-1 with TRBJ1-2; tentatively, D is TRBD1 (6 bases). Looked up from germline, CDR1 is MNHNS and CDR2 is SASEGT. V was trimmed by 4 bases and J by 4 bases, leaving 16 bases between them. The length of the CDR3 is 15 residues.